The subject of this entry is one TCR beta chain. Its antigen is undetermined. The data stem from a study of cytomegalovirus exposure and HLA in healthy donors. Overall study results and limits: Researchers reported in a later analysis that a missense DCLRE1C variant was tied to TCR beta V- and J-gene trimming.

The PCR was carried out with 60 Vbeta primers and 13 Jbeta primers. The table came from immunoSEQ multiplex PCR; TCRdb's copy has only in-frame clones and leaves some out. This sample has under 200,000 clones; almost 85% occur once, and the top ten carry roughly 1%. What was sequenced was PBMCs. This clonotype originated in a man aged 30-40 years in good health and CMV-seronegative.

As DNA, the CDR3 is TGTGCCAGCAGCCCCCGGCGGGGGATAAAGACCACTGAAGCTTTCTTT. Its translation: CASSPRRGIKTTEAFF. The chain carries TRBV14 and TRBJ1-1; D is possibly TRBD1 (5 bases). CDR3 size: 16 residues. Germline V gene lookup returns CDR1 SGHDN and CDR2 FVKESK. Deletions cut 4 bases from V and 4 bases from J, with 19 bases between.